This entry lists 16 T cell receptor beta chains sequenced from one sample in a study of lymphopenia after photon versus proton radiotherapy. Data came from immunoSEQ multiplex PCR; TCRdb stores just in-frame clones and leaves some out. Of roughly 58,000 clones listed, 75% to 90% were seen once; the top ten hold roughly 12%. Source: peripheral blood, taken from a patient treated with proton-based radiotherapy. These receptors all stem from a man older than 75 with esophageal cancer.

This chain's CDR3 is CASSQGAVYTEAFF. For the CDR3, the DNA is TGCGCCAGCAGCCAGGGGGCTGTCTACACTGAAGCTTTCTTT. The chain couples TRBV5-1 to TRBJ1-1; 8 nucleotides line up with TRBD1. Germline V gene lookup returns CDR1 SGHRS and CDR2 YFSETQ. The V segment lost 4 bases and the J segment 3 bases; nucleotides outside the gene matches: 5. The CDR3 totals 14 residues.

This chain joins TRBV19 and TRBJ2-1; D might be TRBD2 (6 bases). The CDR3 extends over 15 amino acids. Germline values: CDR1 LNHDA, CDR2 SQIVND (reference sequence). Trimming pared 3 bases from V and 4 bases from J, leaving 13 bases between. CDR3 sequence reads: CASSMAGNLYNEQFF. In DNA form, the CDR3 reads TGTGCCAGTAGTATGGCGGGGAACTTATACAATGAGCAGTTCTTC.

This rearrangement joins TRBV15 to TRBJ2-7; D is possibly TRBD1 or TRBD2 (5 bases each). Germline V gives CDR1 LNHNV, CDR2 YYDKDF (reference sequence). V lost 2 bases, J lost 3 bases, and 20 bases lay in between. The CDR3 runs 17 residues. The CDR3: CATSRPTYPWGSYEQYF. The CDR3 coding sequence is TGTGCCACCAGCAGACCCACCTACCCTTGGGGGAGCTACGAGCAGTACTTC.

This rearrangement joins TRBV5-1 to TRBJ1-3; no clear D. The V and J ends lost 2 bases and 2 bases respectively, with 5 bases between them. Germline assignment: CDR1 SGHRS and CDR2 YFSETQ. There are 13 residues in the CDR3. The CDR3 reads CASSFLAGNTIYF. The CDR3 DNA reads TGCGCCAGCAGCTTTTTAGCTGGAAACACCATATATTTT.

This rearrangement joins TRBV7-2 to TRBJ1-3; TRBD1 matches at 7 bases. CDR1 is SGHTA, CDR2 FQGNSA, per germline. J gave up 4 bases and V 2 bases, and 2 bases lay outside the gene matches. This CDR3 comprises 14 residues. CDR3: CASSLMTGGNTIYF. CDR3 sequence (DNA): TGTGCCAGCAGCTTAATGACAGGGGGAAACACCATATATTTT. The whole variable domain, filled in from reference TRBV7-2 and TRBJ1-3, reads GAGVSQSPSNKVTEKGKDVELRCDPISGHTALYWYRQSLGQGLEFLIYFQGNSAPDKSGLPSDRFSAERTGGSVSTLTIQRTQQEDSAVYLCASSLMTGGNTIYFGEGSWLTVV.

This rearrangement joins TRBV5-1 to TRBJ2-2; D remains ambiguous. The CDR3 spans 15 residues. The V end was cut by 0 bases, the J end by 4 bases, with 10 bases between. Germline V lookup: CDR1 SGHRS, CDR2 YFSETQ. The CDR3 region is CASSLAVLSTGELFF. In nucleotides, the CDR3 is TGCGCCAGCAGCTTGGCCGTTTTAAGCACCGGGGAGCTGTTTTTT.

The sample holds a few counts of this clone. The chain recombines TRBV7-2 with TRBJ2-1; 10 bases line up with TRBD1. After removal of 6 bases from V and 8 bases from J, the junction contained 13 bases not matched to a gene. The CDR3 is 16 residues long. Germline V gene lookup returns CDR1 SGHTA and CDR2 FQGNSA. CDR3 nucleotide sequence: TGTGCCAGCAGACGTACCGGGACAGGGGAGGTGGATGAGCAGTTCTTC. Translation gives CASRRTGTGEVDEQFF. Based on the CDR3 plus reference TRBV7-2 and TRBJ2-1, the full variable domain is GAGVSQSPSNKVTEKGKDVELRCDPISGHTALYWYRQSLGQGLEFLIYFQGNSAPDKSGLPSDRFSAERTGGSVSTLTIQRTQQEDSAVYLCASRRTGTGEVDEQFFGPGTRLTVL.

The chain joins TRBV21-1 to TRBJ2-7; the table calls TRBD1, which could not be checked here. TRBV21-1 is described as a pseudogene. The CDR3 has 17 amino acids. The CDR3 loop is CTSSKRDIILCNYEQYF. DNA of the CDR3: TGTACCAGCAGCAAAAGGGACATCATCCTATGCAACTACGAGCAGTACTTC.

The J gene is TRBJ2-3, the V gene TRBV10-1, with 12 bases matching TRBD2. Germline V gene sequence: CDR1 WNHNN, CDR2 SYGVQD (reference sequence). With 3 bases clipped from V and 2 bases from J, the junction kept 6 bases outside the gene matches. The CDR3 covers 17 residues. The CDR3 sequence: CASSDPGLAGYTDTQYF. In DNA form, the CDR3 reads TGCGCCAGCAGTGACCCAGGACTAGCGGGATACACAGATACGCAGTATTTT.

This chain joins TRBV25-1 and TRBJ1-1; 9 bases match TRBD1. V lost 3 bases and J lost 0; bases outside the gene matches: 2. The CDR3 contains 15 residues. Germline CDR1 and CDR2: MGHDK and SYGVNS. The CDR3 sequence: CASSEDRGMNTEAFF. CDR3 nucleotide sequence: TGTGCCAGCAGTGAGGACAGGGGCATGAACACTGAAGCTTTCTTT.

J is TRBJ1-2 and V is TRBV5-6, with D possibly TRBD1 on 5 matching bases. CDR3 size: 14 residues. With 0 bases removed from V and 2 bases from J, the gap between germline ends came to 8 bases. Germline loops: CDR1 SGHDT, CDR2 YYEEEE. The CDR3 is CASSLGQINYGYTF. The CDR3, as DNA: TGTGCCAGCAGCTTGGGACAGATCAACTATGGCTACACCTTC.

The V gene is TRBV18, the J gene TRBJ2-2; 9 nucleotides align to TRBD1. Germline lookup yields CDR1 KGHSH and CDR2 LQKENI. This CDR3 is 15 amino acids long. V shed 4 bases, J shed 4 bases, and the junction held 4 bases outside the gene matches. CDR3 coding DNA: TGTGCCAGCTCACTAGGACAGGGGAGCACCGGGGAGCTGTTTTTT. Protein: CASSLGQGSTGELFF. Full variable domain (rest looked up from reference TRBV18 and TRBJ2-2): NAGVMQNPRHLVRRRGQEARLRCSPMKGHSHVYWYRQLPEEGLKFMVYLQKENIIDESGMPKERFSAEFPKEGPSILRIQQVVRGDSAAYFCASSLGQGSTGELFFGEGSRLTVL.

The V and J genes are TRBV5-1 and TRBJ2-7; D possibly corresponds to TRBD2 (5 bases). V dropped 2 bases and J dropped 4 bases, with 13 bases sitting between them. CDR3 size: 14 residues. Per germline, CDR1 SGHRS and CDR2 YFSETQ. The CDR3 loop is CASSFTYGDYEQYF. The CDR3 DNA is TGCGCCAGCAGCTTTACCTACGGGGATTACGAGCAGTACTTC. Full variable domain (outside the CDR3, taken from reference TRBV5-1 and TRBJ2-7): KAGVTQTPRYLIKTRGQQVTLSCSPISGHRSVSWYQQTPGQGLQFLFEYFSETQRNKGNFPGRFSGRQFSNSRSEMNVSTLELGDSALYLCASSFTYGDYEQYFGPGTRLTVT.

V usage is TRBV9 and J usage is TRBJ1-4; 7 bases are shared with TRBD1. Germline CDR1 and CDR2: SGDLS and YYNGEE. This CDR3 is 14 amino acids long. The V gene end was trimmed by 0 bases and the J gene end by 7 bases; junction bases not matched to a gene: 3. The DNA of the CDR3 is TGTGCCAGCAGCGTAGCTGGGACAGCTGAAAAACTGTTTTTT. Amino acids: CASSVAGTAEKLFF. Together with reference TRBV9 and TRBJ1-4, the CDR3 gives the full variable domain: DSGVTQTPKHLITATGQRVTLRCSPRSGDLSVYWYQQSLDQGLQFLIQYYNGEERAKGNILERFSAQQFPDLHSELNLSSLELGDSALYFCASSVAGTAEKLFFGSGTQLSVL.

The rearrangement uses TRBV7-8 and TRBJ1-5; D unclear. The germline V and J ends were trimmed by 3 bases and 4 bases, with 7 bases remaining between them. Germline CDR1 SGHVS, CDR2 FQNEAQ. The CDR3 is 13 residues long. This chain's CDR3 is CASSFLPNQPQHF. The CDR3 DNA follows: TGTGCCAGCAGCTTTTTACCGAATCAGCCCCAGCATTTT.

CDR3 region: CAWTPRGLTYEQYF. The CDR3 coding sequence is TGTGCCTGGACTCCCAGGGGTCTTACCTACGAGCAGTACTTC. The chain links TRBV30 to TRBJ2-7; a possible D gene is TRBD1 (6 bases). Trimming shortened V by 4 bases and J by 2 bases, and 15 bases separated the two germline ends. The CDR3 length is 14 residues. The germline gives CDR1 GTSNPN, CDR2 SVGIG (reference sequence).